Given below is one T cell receptor (beta chain) in context. This entry belongs to a study of blood T cell repertoires in COVID-19. Study background: Donors in the United States, Italy and Spain gave samples during acute or convalescent COVID-19.

Authors' analysis steps: The authors estimated nucleated cell counts from reference gene primer amplification. Sequencing used immunoSEQ multiplex PCR; TCRdb keeps in-frame clones, though not all of them. V and J calls and clone size come straight from that table; D and trimming were deduced from the DNA. Here the sample spans roughly 130,000 clones, around 87% being singletons. The source material was peripheral blood. The origin of this receptor is a woman aged 60-70 years with acute or convalescent COVID-19.

CDR3 sequence reads: CASRNGLDGYTF. CDR3 nucleotide sequence: TGTGCCAGTAGGAACGGACTAGATGGCTACACCTTC. This rearrangement joins TRBV19 to TRBJ1-2, with D uncertain. Trimming removed 6 bases from V and 6 bases from J, with 11 bases in between. The germline V gene has CDR1 LNHDA and CDR2 SQIVND (reference sequence). CDR3 length: 12 residues. The variable domain in full, completed from reference TRBV19 and TRBJ1-2, reads DGGITQSPKYLFRKEGQNVTLSCEQNLNHDAMYWYRQDPGQGLRLIYYSQIVNDFQKGDIAEGYSVSREKKESFPLTVTSAQKNPTAFYLCASRNGLDGYTFGSGTRLTVV.